This T cell receptor (beta chain) was sequenced in a study of CD8+CD57+ T cells in acquired aplastic anemia. General study findings and limits: Around 30 sequences, all CD8+ CDR3, were shared between patients and controls.

As for this clonotype: Antigen specificity is unknown.

The study profiled TCR beta VDJ and CDR3 using genomic DNA as template. MiXCR, run by TCRdb on the reads, gives a single entry per CDR3 protein. The sample holds 150,000 to 180,000 distinct CDR3 sequences, about 54% seen once. Sequenced patients had shown CD8+CD57+ cell expansion by flow cytometry. The patients all had a severe acquired aplastic anemia diagnosis. The CDR3 is made up of 15 amino acids. Germline trimming cut 4 bases from V and 4 bases from J; bases unmatched to any gene: 7. Germline CDR1 and CDR2: LGHNA and YSLEER. The receptor comes from a human donor with aplastic anemia. The chain has TRBV4-3 and TRBJ2-3; 8 bases are shared with TRBD2. The sample comprised sorted CD4+, CD8+, or CD8+CD57+ T cells (not recorded which) from PBMCs. CDR3 in DNA: TGCGCCAGCAGCCGAGGTCTAGCGGGCGCAGATACGCAGTATTTT. This encodes CASSRGLAGADTQYF.